Listed here are 15 T cell receptor beta chains from one sample, sequenced in a study of cytomegalovirus exposure and HLA in healthy donors. PCR was performed using 60 Vbeta and 13 Jbeta primers. Clones were sequenced by immunoSEQ multiplex PCR, and TCRdb holds only the in-frame ones, with some missing. The sample contains 90,000 to 120,000 clones, approximately 79% of which appear only once. Sequenced sample: PBMCs. Receptors originate from a woman aged 40 to 50 in good health and CMV-seropositive.

The V gene is TRBV6-1, the J gene TRBJ1-5; D possibly corresponds to TRBD1 (6 bases). V gave up 7 bases and J gave up 7 bases, with 14 bases separating them. The CDR3 runs 13 residues. Germline CDR1 is MNHNS and CDR2 is SASEGT. The CDR3 DNA follows: TGTGCCAGCACCCTAGAGGGGGGGCAGCCCCAGCATTTT. Translating gives CASTLEGGQPQHF.

The chain employs TRBV6-5 and TRBJ1-3; 8 nucleotides agree with TRBD1. V was clipped by 4 bases and J by 0 bases; unmatched bases: 5. CDR1 is MNHEY and CDR2 is SVGAGI in the germline V gene. This CDR3 comprises 16 residues. CDR3: CASSWTGTNSGNTIYF. Here the CDR3 DNA reads TGTGCCAGCAGTTGGACAGGGACCAACTCTGGAAACACCATATATTTT.

This clone was counted a single time. The chain recombines TRBV10-3 with TRBJ2-2; D perhaps matches TRBD1 (5 bases). The germline V gene has CDR1 ENHRY and CDR2 SYGVKD. V lost 7 bases and J 0 bases, leaving 9 bases between the germline ends. The CDR3 extends over 14 amino acids. This CDR3 is CAITIQANTGELFF. The CDR3 DNA is TGTGCCATCACCATACAGGCGAACACCGGGGAGCTGTTTTTT.

The J gene is TRBJ2-1, the V gene TRBV19; TRBD2 matches 7 bases. The CDR3 is 16 residues long. The V gene's germline CDR1 is LNHDA and CDR2 SQIVND (reference sequence). Trimming at V came to 0 bases and at J to 8 bases, leaving 10 bases not matched to a gene. CDR3 residues: CASSIEGGGPSDEQFF. The CDR3 DNA reads TGTGCCAGTAGTATAGAAGGCGGGGGACCTTCCGATGAGCAGTTCTTC. The full variable domain, rest sourced from reference TRBV19 and TRBJ2-1, is DGGITQSPKYLFRKEGQNVTLSCEQNLNHDAMYWYRQDPGQGLRLIYYSQIVNDFQKGDIAEGYSVSREKKESFPLTVTSAQKNPTAFYLCASSIEGGGPSDEQFFGPGTRLTVL.

The gene calls are TRBV6-6 and TRBJ2-1; 8 bases match TRBD1. This CDR3 contains 12 residues. With 6 bases clipped from V and 13 bases from J, the junction kept 8 bases outside the gene matches. CDR1 is MNHNY and CDR2 is SVGAGI in the germline V gene (reference sequence). The chain's CDR3 is CASSPGQGRQFF. Here the CDR3 DNA reads TGTGCCAGCAGCCCTGGACAGGGTCGTCAGTTCTTC.

The rearrangement links TRBV2 to TRBJ2-7; D call uncertain. V was cut by 7 bases and J by 6 bases, with 10 bases left in between. CDR1 is SNHLY, CDR2 FYNNEI, per germline. The CDR3 length is 11 residues. The CDR3: CASIGSGEQYF. In nucleotides, the CDR3 is TGTGCCAGCATCGGGTCCGGCGAGCAGTACTTC. Looking up the rest from reference TRBV2 and TRBJ2-7 gives the full variable domain: EPEVTQTPSHQVTQMGQEVILRCVPISNHLYFYWYRQILGQKVEFLVSFYNNEISEKSEIFDDQFSVERPDGSNFTLKIRSTKLEDSAMYFCASIGSGEQYFGPGTRLTVT.

The rearrangement joins TRBV11-2 to TRBJ2-5; D perhaps matches TRBD2 (5 bases). Per the germline V gene, CDR1 is SGHAT and CDR2 is FQNNGV. This CDR3 region has 12 residues. V was trimmed by 5 bases and J by 7 bases, leaving 11 bases between them. The CDR3 sequence is CASSHERGTQYF. CDR3 in DNA: TGTGCCAGCAGCCATGAACGGGGGACCCAGTACTTC.

The chain employs TRBV30 and TRBJ1-1; the D gene is possibly TRBD1 (6 bases). Germline loops: CDR1 GTSNPN, CDR2 SVGIG (reference sequence). The CDR3 has 14 residues. The ends were cut back, 7 bases at V and 1 base at J, with 16 bases in the middle. The CDR3 region has the DNA TGTGCCTTACAAACCGGGACACAGAACACTGAAGCTTTCTTT. This codes for CALQTGTQNTEAFF.

The sample holds a few counts of this clone. The rearrangement uses TRBV18 and TRBJ2-7; D is perhaps TRBD2 (6 bases). V was clipped by 3 bases and J by 2 bases, with 11 bases between them. Germline V gene data show CDR1 as KGHSH and CDR2 as LQKENI. This CDR3 is built from 14 residues. CDR3 residues: CASSPGGSPYEQYF. The CDR3 bases are TGTGCCAGCTCACCCGGGGGTTCACCCTACGAGCAGTACTTC. The whole variable domain, filled in from reference TRBV18 and TRBJ2-7, reads NAGVMQNPRHLVRRRGQEARLRCSPMKGHSHVYWYRQLPEEGLKFMVYLQKENIIDESGMPKERFSAEFPKEGPSILRIQQVVRGDSAAYFCASSPGGSPYEQYFGPGTRLTVT.

The chain recombines TRBV6-5 with TRBJ1-1, with D uncertain. The CDR3 consists of 14 residues. Germline V gene lookup returns CDR1 MNHEY and CDR2 SVGAGI. The V and J ends lost 2 bases and 2 bases respectively, with 9 bases between them. The CDR3 spells CASSYGRPNTEAFF. For the CDR3, the DNA is TGTGCCAGCAGTTACGGCCGCCCTAACACTGAAGCTTTCTTT.

With respect to this clone: Additional DNA sequences in this sample encode the identical CDR3. This chain uses TRBV7-9 with TRBJ1-3, with 8 positions matching TRBD1. The V segment lost 2 bases and the J segment 4 bases; nucleotides outside the gene matches: 4. The length of the CDR3 is 15 residues. Germline CDR1 reads SEHNR; CDR2 reads FQNEAQ (reference sequence). CDR3 nucleotide sequence: TGTGCCAGCAGCTTACAGGGGGCGCCAGGAAACACCATATATTTT. Residues: CASSLQGAPGNTIYF.

The genes are TRBV13 and TRBJ2-5, with a tentative D call TRBD1 (6 bases). V gave up 5 bases and J gave up 5 bases, with 12 bases separating them. CDR3 length: 13 residues. Germline values: CDR1 PRHDT, CDR2 FYEKMQ (reference sequence). CDR3 in amino acids: CASSKTGRETQYF. CDR3 DNA: TGTGCCAGCAGCAAGACAGGTCGGGAGACCCAGTACTTC.

This clone was observed a single time. The CDR3 nucleotides are TGTGCCAGCAGCGTAGGGCAGGGGGCTTCTGGAAACACCATATATTTT. This translates into CASSVGQGASGNTIYF. The V call is TRBV9, the J call TRBJ1-3; 8 nucleotides line up with TRBD1. The CDR3 is 16 residues long. Germline CDR1 SGDLS, CDR2 YYNGEE. V was pared by 0 bases and J by 1 base, with 3 bases of the junction left unmatched.

This clone was counted once. V gene TRBV5-1 combines with J gene TRBJ1-1; perhaps TRBD1 as D (5 bases). Looked up from germline, CDR1 is SGHRS and CDR2 is YFSETQ. The CDR3 contains 13 residues. The V end was cut by 4 bases, the J end by 5 bases, with 12 bases between. The CDR3: CASSPNRGTEAFF. CDR3 nucleotides: TGCGCCAGCAGCCCAAATCGGGGGACTGAAGCTTTCTTT.

V is TRBV10-3 and J is TRBJ2-5; 8 nucleotides match TRBD2. CDR1 and CDR2 from the germline V gene are ENHRY and SYGVKD. The CDR3 runs to 17 residues. Germline trimming cut 0 bases from V and 4 bases from J; bases unmatched to any gene: 10. The CDR3 sequence is CAISESLAGGSGETQYF. The CDR3 region has the DNA TGTGCCATCAGTGAGTCTCTCGCGGGGGGCTCAGGAGAGACCCAGTACTTC.